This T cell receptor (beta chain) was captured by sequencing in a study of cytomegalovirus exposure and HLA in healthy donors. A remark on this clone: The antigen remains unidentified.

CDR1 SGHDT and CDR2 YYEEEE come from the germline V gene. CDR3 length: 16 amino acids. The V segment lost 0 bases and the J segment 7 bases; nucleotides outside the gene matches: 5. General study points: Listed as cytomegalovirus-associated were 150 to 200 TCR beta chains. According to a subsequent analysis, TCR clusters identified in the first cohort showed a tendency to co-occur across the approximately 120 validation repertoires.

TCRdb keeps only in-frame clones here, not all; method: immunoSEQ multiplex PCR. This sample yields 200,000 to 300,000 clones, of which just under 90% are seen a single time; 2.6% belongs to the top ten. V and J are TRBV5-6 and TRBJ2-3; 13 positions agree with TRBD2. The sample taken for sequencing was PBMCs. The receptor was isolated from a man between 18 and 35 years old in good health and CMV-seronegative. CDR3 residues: CASSLGLAGGTNTQYF. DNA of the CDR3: TGTGCCAGCAGCTTGGGACTAGCGGGGGGTACGAATACGCAGTATTTT.